These 28 T cell receptor beta chains share one sample of origin, sequenced in a study of cytomegalovirus exposure and HLA in healthy donors. Both 60 Vbeta primers and 13 Jbeta primers went into the PCR. Measured with immunoSEQ multiplex PCR; TCRdb has only the in-frame clones, and not every one. The sample holds fewer than 250,000 clones, around three quarters seen once. Sequenced input: PBMCs. The receptors here all came from a woman between 18 and 29 years old in good health and CMV-seronegative.

The chain uses TRBV11-2 and TRBJ1-6, with TRBD1 as a possible D gene (5 bases). V was trimmed by 1 base and J by 8 bases, leaving 12 bases between them. CDR3 length equals 15 residues. The germline gives CDR1 SGHAT, CDR2 FQNNGV. The CDR3 region is CASSLGAAGDSPLHF. DNA for the CDR3: TGTGCCAGCAGCTTAGGCGCTGCGGGGGATTCACCCCTCCACTTT.

J is TRBJ1-2 and V is TRBV4-2; the D gene is possibly TRBD1 (6 bases). The germline CDR1 and CDR2 sequences are LGHNA and YNFKEQ. The CDR3 runs 14 residues. Trimming cost V 3 bases and J 1 base, with 9 bases left between them. CDR3 residues: CASSQGDINYGYTF. Written as DNA, the CDR3 is TGTGCCAGCAGCCAGGGGGACATTAACTATGGCTACACCTTC.

The gene calls are TRBV25-1 and TRBJ1-2; TRBD1 is a possible D gene (6 bases). The V and J ends lost 6 bases and 9 bases respectively, with 14 bases between them. CDR3 length: 12 amino acids. CDR1 and CDR2 (germline): MGHDK, SYGVNS. The CDR3 region has the DNA TGTGCCAGCAGGGTGGACAGTCATAGCTACACCTTC. Amino acids: CASRVDSHSYTF.

The V gene is TRBV19, the J gene TRBJ1-2, with D perhaps TRBD1 (6 bases). CDR1 and CDR2 (germline): LNHDA, SQIVND (reference sequence). This CDR3 is 16 amino acids long. Between the trimmed V and J ends, which lost 3 bases and 0 bases, there was a span of 14 bases. The CDR3 protein is CASSISRDTANYGYTF. DNA for the CDR3: TGTGCCAGTAGTATCAGCCGGGACACAGCTAACTATGGCTACACCTTC.

The chain couples TRBV18 to TRBJ2-2; D is unresolved. Germline values: CDR1 KGHSH, CDR2 LQKENI. V was cut by 2 bases and J by 0 bases, with 10 bases left in between. This CDR3 contains 16 residues. CDR3 sequence reads: CASSPGTVANTGELFF. The CDR3 DNA follows: TGTGCCAGCTCACCAGGAACAGTCGCGAACACCGGGGAGCTGTTTTTT.

The chain recombines TRBV5-1 with TRBJ1-4; possibly TRBD1 for D (5 bases). Per germline, CDR1 SGHRS and CDR2 YFSETQ. There are 15 residues in the CDR3. V lost 2 bases and J lost 4, with 12 bases in between. CDR3 loop: CASSFRGMDNEKLFF. The CDR3 nucleotides are TGCGCCAGCAGCTTTAGGGGAATGGATAATGAAAAACTGTTTTTT.

The CDR3 nucleotides are TGTGCCATCAGTGAGTCGCTTCCGGGGTTGAACACTGAAGCTTTCTTT. Its protein is CAISESLPGLNTEAFF. This chain uses TRBV10-3 with TRBJ1-1; D is unresolved. The CDR3 contains 16 residues. Trimming removed 0 bases from V and 0 bases from J, with 11 bases in between. Per germline, CDR1 ENHRY and CDR2 SYGVKD.

V usage is TRBV28 and J usage is TRBJ1-5; tentative D call: TRBD1 (6 bases). Germline assignment: CDR1 MDHEN and CDR2 SYDVKM. CDR3 length: 15 residues. V dropped 5 bases and J dropped 0 bases, with 11 bases sitting between them. For the CDR3, the DNA is TGTGCCAGCAGTATCCAGGGGCGTAGCAATCAGCCCCAGCATTTT. Translating it yields CASSIQGRSNQPQHF.

V and J are TRBV10-1 and TRBJ2-7; the D gene is possibly TRBD2 (6 bases). Germline lookup yields CDR1 WNHNN and CDR2 SYGVQD (reference sequence). The CDR3 covers 16 residues. The V end lost 0 bases, the J end lost 7 bases, and 19 bases lay between the germline ends. In DNA form, the CDR3 reads TGCGCCAGCAGTGAGTCACGGGCGGGAACCTCGGGTGAGCAGTACTTC. Amino acids: CASSESRAGTSGEQYF.

J is TRBJ2-4 and V is TRBV6-5; 8 bases align to TRBD2. The CDR3 length is 15 residues. Germline lookup yields CDR1 MNHEY and CDR2 SVGAGI. The V and J ends lost 2 bases and 8 bases, in that order; junction bases with no gene match: 8. CDR3 bases: TGTGCCAGCAGTTACGGGGGGACTAGATCACACATTCAGTACTTC. Its protein is CASSYGGTRSHIQYF.

This chain connects TRBV6-6 to TRBJ1-5; 7 bases line up with TRBD1. J gave up 0 bases and V 6 bases, and 2 bases lay outside the gene matches. This CDR3 has 14 residues. Germline CDR1 MNHNY, CDR2 SVGAGI (reference sequence). CDR3 protein: CASSRTGSNQPQHF. CDR3 DNA sequence: TGTGCCAGCAGCCGGACAGGTAGCAATCAGCCCCAGCATTTT.

This clone appeared once. This chain links TRBV25-1 with TRBJ2-7; no clear D gene. The V gene's germline CDR1 is MGHDK and CDR2 SYGVNS. The length of the CDR3 is 11 residues. V was cut by 6 bases and J by 7 bases, with 10 bases left in between. CDR3 sequence (DNA): TGTGCCAGCAGCCTTAGTCGGGAGCAGTACTTC. Its protein product is CASSLSREQYF.

This chain joins TRBV4-1 and TRBJ2-1; 7 positions match TRBD1. V lost 4 bases, J lost 7 bases, and 7 bases stayed unmatched. The CDR3 covers 14 residues. Germline values: CDR1 MGHRA, CDR2 YSYEKL. This CDR3 reads CASSRLQTGNEQFF. DNA for the CDR3: TGCGCCAGCAGCCGACTACAGACAGGGAATGAGCAGTTCTTC.

This clone was found a few times. The chain is built from TRBV7-9 and TRBJ2-5; 9 nucleotides match TRBD2. The germline gives CDR1 SEHNR, CDR2 FQNEAQ (reference sequence). The CDR3 spans 16 residues. The trim removed 5 bases at V and 5 bases at J, leaving 12 bases unmatched. CDR3 bases: TGTGCCAGCAGCAACCGGCGGGGGGGCGTCTCGGAGACCCAGTACTTC. The encoded protein is CASSNRRGGVSETQYF.

J is TRBJ2-1 and V is TRBV7-2; maybe TRBD1 (5 bases). V lost 3 bases and J 4 bases, leaving 7 bases between the germline ends. The CDR3 consists of 13 residues. The germline gives CDR1 SGHTA, CDR2 FQGNSA. This CDR3 reads CASSLDNYNEQFF. For the CDR3, the DNA is TGTGCCAGCAGCTTGGACAATTACAATGAGCAGTTCTTC.

The chain links TRBV2 to TRBJ2-5, with D maybe TRBD1 (5 bases). The CDR3 has 15 residues. Trimming stripped 7 bases from V and 3 bases from J, with 18 bases between. The V gene's germline CDR1 is SNHLY and CDR2 FYNNEI. The CDR3, as DNA: TGTGCCAGCAAAAATTCTGGGGTAGGGGAAGAGACCCAGTACTTC. The encoded protein is CASKNSGVGEETQYF.

This rearrangement joins TRBV27 to TRBJ1-1; D not resolved. Per the germline V gene, CDR1 is MNHEY and CDR2 is SMNVEV (reference sequence). Trimming took off 8 bases at V and 5 bases at J, with 24 bases between the two ends. The length of the CDR3 is 16 residues. The CDR3 sequence is CASRRDLYMAETEAFF. The CDR3 DNA sequence: TGTGCCAGCCGGAGGGATCTTTACATGGCGGAAACTGAAGCTTTCTTT.

In the case of this clone: At one of its ends the junction is not consistent with the germline gene, which may arise from a read error. The chain recombines TRBV4-2 with TRBJ1-4; tentatively, D is TRBD1 (5 bases). CDR1 and CDR2 from the germline V gene are LGHNA and YNFKEQ. The CDR3 has 15 residues. The CDR3: CASSQVPLGGASQIF. The DNA of the CDR3 is TGTGCCAGCAGCCAAGTGCCGCTAGGAGGGGCGAGCCAGATTTTT.

The CDR3 loop reads CASSAGKLSGNTIYF. For the CDR3, the DNA is TGTGCCAGCAGCGCCGGGAAACTCTCTGGAAACACCATATATTTT. The rearrangement joins TRBV5-4 to TRBJ1-3; D remains ambiguous. V lost 4 bases and J 0 bases, leaving 11 bases between the germline ends. Germline assignment: CDR1 SGHNT and CDR2 YYREEE (reference sequence). The CDR3 runs 15 residues.

The chain is built from TRBV29-1 and TRBJ2-5; 8 nucleotides agree with TRBD2. V shed 5 bases, J shed 7 bases, and the junction held 21 bases outside the gene matches. The V gene's germline CDR1 is SQVTM and CDR2 ANQGSEA. CDR3 length: 17 residues. The CDR3 region has the DNA TGCAGCGTTCCAAGTGCGGCCGGGACTAGAAGGTTGGGGACCCAGTACTTC. The encoded protein is CSVPSAAGTRRLGTQYF.

The rearrangement uses TRBV5-1 and TRBJ1-1; 9 bases match TRBD1. V gave up 5 bases and J gave up 0 bases; unmatched junction bases: 11. Germline CDR1 reads SGHRS; CDR2 reads YFSETQ. This CDR3 has 17 amino acids. CDR3 in DNA: TGCGCCAGCAGGGACCCAGGGACAGGGACCATGAACACTGAAGCTTTCTTT. As protein: CASRDPGTGTMNTEAFF.

This clone is a singleton in its sample. The V gene is TRBV5-4, the J gene TRBJ2-2, with D uncertain. Per germline, CDR1 SGHNT and CDR2 YYREEE (reference sequence). The CDR3 spans 15 residues. V lost 0 bases, J lost 1 base, and 7 bases lay in between. The CDR3 DNA reads as TGTGCCAGCAGCTTGGATGTCAGGAACACCGGGGAGCTGTTTTTT. Its protein is CASSLDVRNTGELFF. Full variable domain (rest looked up from reference TRBV5-4 and TRBJ2-2): ETGVTQSPTHLIKTRGQQVTLRCSSQSGHNTVSWYQQALGQGPQFIFQYYREEENGRGNFPPRFSGLQFPNYSSELNVNALELDDSALYLCASSLDVRNTGELFFGEGSRLTVL.

The chain couples TRBV29-1 to TRBJ2-1, with TRBD1 matching over 7 bases. Germline V CDR1 and CDR2: SQVTM, ANQGSEA. There are 15 residues in the CDR3. J lost 4 bases, V lost 7 bases, and 13 bases had no gene match. CDR3 sequence (DNA): TGCAGCGCCTACCCGGCCAAGACAGGGTACAATGAGCAGTTCTTC. It specifies CSAYPAKTGYNEQFF.

Only a few counts were recorded for this clone. The rearrangement uses TRBV11-1 and TRBJ2-1; possibly TRBD2 for D (6 bases). CDR3 length: 15 amino acids. The germline gives CDR1 SGHAT, CDR2 FQDESV (reference sequence). Deletions cut 4 bases from V and 4 bases from J, with 14 bases between. CDR3 in amino acids: CASSSAVGGYNEQFF. DNA of the CDR3: TGTGCCAGCAGCTCGGCGGTGGGGGGATACAATGAGCAGTTCTTC.

Only a few counts were recorded for this clone. The rearrangement links TRBV6-5 to TRBJ1-3; D gene unclear. Germline CDR1 reads MNHEY; CDR2 reads SVGAGI. V was trimmed by 2 bases and J by 4 bases, leaving 6 bases between them. The CDR3 contains 13 residues. In nucleotides, the CDR3 is TGTGCCAGCAGTTACCGCGGCGGAAACACCATATATTTT. This sequence encodes CASSYRGGNTIYF.

This clone is a singleton in its sample. This chain uses TRBV29-1 with TRBJ1-1, with D perhaps matching TRBD1 (6 bases). Germline CDR1 SQVTM, CDR2 ANQGSEA. The CDR3 extends over 17 amino acids. Trimming took off 5 bases at V and 4 bases at J, with 26 bases between the two ends. CDR3 region: CSVPRDGGGHPGTEAFF. The CDR3 bases are TGCAGCGTTCCCCGCGACGGGGGGGGGCACCCAGGCACTGAAGCTTTCTTT.

The chain employs TRBV4-1 and TRBJ2-7; D is unclear. Germline CDR1 is MGHRA and CDR2 is YSYEKL. The CDR3 has 16 amino acids. Trimming shortened V by 0 bases and J by 2 bases, and 14 bases separated the two germline ends. CDR3: CASSQENSHYPYEQYF. CDR3 in DNA: TGCGCCAGCAGCCAAGAAAACAGCCATTATCCCTACGAGCAGTACTTC.

V gene TRBV6-5 combines with J gene TRBJ2-5, with 7 bases fitting TRBD2. The J call may not be correct, given that the DNA end is closer to TRBJ2-7. Germline V gene sequence: CDR1 MNHEY, CDR2 SVGAGI. The CDR3 runs 15 residues. Here the CDR3 reads CASSYSKGEGYEQYF. CDR3 DNA: TGTGCCAGCAGTTACTCGAAAGGGGAGGGCTACGAGCAGTACTTC.